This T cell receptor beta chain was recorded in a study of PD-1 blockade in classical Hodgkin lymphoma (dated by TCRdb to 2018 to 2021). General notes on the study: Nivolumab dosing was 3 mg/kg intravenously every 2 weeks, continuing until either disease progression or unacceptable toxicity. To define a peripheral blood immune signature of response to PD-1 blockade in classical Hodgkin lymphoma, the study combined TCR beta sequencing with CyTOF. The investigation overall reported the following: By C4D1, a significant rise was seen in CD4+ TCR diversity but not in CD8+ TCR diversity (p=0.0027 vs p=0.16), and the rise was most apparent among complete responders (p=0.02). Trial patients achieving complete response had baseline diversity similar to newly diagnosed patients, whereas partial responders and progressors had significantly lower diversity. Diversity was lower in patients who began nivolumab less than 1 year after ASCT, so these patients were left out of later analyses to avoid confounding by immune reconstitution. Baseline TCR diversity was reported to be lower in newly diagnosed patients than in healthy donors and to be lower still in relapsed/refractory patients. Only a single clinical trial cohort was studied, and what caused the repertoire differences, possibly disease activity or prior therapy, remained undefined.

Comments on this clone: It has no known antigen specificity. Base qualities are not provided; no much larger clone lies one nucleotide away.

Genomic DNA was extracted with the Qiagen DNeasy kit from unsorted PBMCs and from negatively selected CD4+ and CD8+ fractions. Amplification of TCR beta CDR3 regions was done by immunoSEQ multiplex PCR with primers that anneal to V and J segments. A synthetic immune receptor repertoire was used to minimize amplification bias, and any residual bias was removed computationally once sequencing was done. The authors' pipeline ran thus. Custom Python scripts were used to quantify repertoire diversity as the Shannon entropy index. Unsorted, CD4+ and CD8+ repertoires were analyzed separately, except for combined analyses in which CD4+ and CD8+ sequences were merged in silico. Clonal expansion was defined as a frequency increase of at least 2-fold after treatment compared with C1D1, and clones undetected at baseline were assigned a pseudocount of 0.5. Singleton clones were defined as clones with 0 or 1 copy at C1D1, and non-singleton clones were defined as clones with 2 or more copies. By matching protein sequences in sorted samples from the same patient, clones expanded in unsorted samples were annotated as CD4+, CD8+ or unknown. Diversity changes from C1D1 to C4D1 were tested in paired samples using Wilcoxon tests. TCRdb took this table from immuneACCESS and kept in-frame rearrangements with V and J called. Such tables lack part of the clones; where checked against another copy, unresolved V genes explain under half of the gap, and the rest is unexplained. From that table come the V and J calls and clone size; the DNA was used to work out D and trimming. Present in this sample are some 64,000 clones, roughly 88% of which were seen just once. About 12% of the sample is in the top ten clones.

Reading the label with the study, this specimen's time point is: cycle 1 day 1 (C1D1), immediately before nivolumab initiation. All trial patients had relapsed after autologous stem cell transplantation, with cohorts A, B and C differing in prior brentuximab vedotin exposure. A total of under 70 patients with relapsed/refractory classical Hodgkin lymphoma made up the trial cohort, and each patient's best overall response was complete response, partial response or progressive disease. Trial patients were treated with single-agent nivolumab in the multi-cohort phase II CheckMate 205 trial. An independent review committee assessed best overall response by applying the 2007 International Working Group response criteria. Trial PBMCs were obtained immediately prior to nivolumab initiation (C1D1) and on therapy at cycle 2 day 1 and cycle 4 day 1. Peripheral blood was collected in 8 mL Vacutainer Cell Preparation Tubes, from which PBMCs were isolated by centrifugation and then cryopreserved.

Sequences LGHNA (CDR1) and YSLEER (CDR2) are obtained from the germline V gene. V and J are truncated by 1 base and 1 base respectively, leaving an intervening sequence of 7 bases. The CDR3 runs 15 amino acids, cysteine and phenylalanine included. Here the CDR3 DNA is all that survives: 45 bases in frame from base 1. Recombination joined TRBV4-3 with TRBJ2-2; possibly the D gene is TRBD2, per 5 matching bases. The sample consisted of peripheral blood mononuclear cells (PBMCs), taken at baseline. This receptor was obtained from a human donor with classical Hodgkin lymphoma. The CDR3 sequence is CASSQGRQNTGELFF. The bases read TGCGCCAGCAGCCAAGGGAGGCAGAACACCGGGGAGCTGTTTTTT.